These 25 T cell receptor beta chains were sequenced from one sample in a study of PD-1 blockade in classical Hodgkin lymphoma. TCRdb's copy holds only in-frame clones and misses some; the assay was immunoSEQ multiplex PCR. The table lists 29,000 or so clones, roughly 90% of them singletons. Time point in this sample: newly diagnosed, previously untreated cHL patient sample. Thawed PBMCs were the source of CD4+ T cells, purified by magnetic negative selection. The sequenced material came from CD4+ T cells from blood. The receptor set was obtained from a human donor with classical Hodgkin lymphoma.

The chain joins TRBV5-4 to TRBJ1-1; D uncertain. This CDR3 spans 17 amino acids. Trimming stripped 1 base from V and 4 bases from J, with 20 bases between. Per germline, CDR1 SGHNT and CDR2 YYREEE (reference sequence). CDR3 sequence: CASSLPGQSARSTEAFF. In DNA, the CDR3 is TGTGCCAGCAGCTTGCCGGGCCAAAGCGCAAGGAGCACTGAAGCTTTCTTT.

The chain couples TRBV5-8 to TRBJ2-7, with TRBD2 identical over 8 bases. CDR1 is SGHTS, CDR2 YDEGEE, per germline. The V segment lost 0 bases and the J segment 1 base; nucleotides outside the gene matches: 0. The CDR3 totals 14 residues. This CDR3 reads CASSLAGGSYEQYF. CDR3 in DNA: TGTGCCAGCAGCTTGGCGGGAGGGTCCTACGAGCAGTACTTC.

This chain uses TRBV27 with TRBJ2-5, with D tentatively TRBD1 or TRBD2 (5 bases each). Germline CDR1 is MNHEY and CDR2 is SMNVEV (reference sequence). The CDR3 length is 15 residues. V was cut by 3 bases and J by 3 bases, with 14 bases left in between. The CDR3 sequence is CASSLKRTRKETQYF. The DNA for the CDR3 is TGTGCCAGCAGTTTGAAGCGGACACGAAAAGAGACCCAGTACTTC.

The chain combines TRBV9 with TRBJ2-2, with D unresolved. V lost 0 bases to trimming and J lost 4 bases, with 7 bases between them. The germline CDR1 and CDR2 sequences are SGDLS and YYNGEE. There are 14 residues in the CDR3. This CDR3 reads CASSVGWATGELFF. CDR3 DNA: TGTGCCAGCAGCGTAGGGTGGGCCACCGGGGAGCTGTTTTTT.

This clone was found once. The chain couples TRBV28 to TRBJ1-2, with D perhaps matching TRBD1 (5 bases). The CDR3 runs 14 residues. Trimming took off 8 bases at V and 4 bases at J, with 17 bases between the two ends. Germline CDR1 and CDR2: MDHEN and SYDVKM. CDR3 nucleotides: TGTGCCAGCTCAAACCCGGGGGTGGCCTATGGCTACACCTTC. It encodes CASSNPGVAYGYTF.

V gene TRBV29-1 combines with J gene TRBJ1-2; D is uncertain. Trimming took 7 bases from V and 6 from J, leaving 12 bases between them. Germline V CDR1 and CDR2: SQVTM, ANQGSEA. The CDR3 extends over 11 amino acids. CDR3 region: CSGGVLDGYTF. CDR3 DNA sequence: TGCAGCGGTGGGGTCTTGGATGGCTACACCTTC.

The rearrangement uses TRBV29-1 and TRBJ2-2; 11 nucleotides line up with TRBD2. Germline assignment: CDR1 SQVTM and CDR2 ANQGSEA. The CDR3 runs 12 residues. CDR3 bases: TGCATTAGCGGGAGGGCCAACGGGGAGCTGTTTTTT. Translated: CISGRANGELFF.

CDR3 loop: CASSIGRGPTDTQYF. The CDR3 DNA follows: TGTGCCAGCAGCATAGGACGGGGTCCCACAGATACGCAGTATTTT. The rearrangement links TRBV7-3 to TRBJ2-3; the D gene is possibly TRBD2 (5 bases). Between the trimmed V and J ends, which lost 5 bases and 2 bases, there was a span of 14 bases. The CDR3 covers 15 residues. Per the germline V gene, CDR1 is SGHTA and CDR2 is FQGTGA.

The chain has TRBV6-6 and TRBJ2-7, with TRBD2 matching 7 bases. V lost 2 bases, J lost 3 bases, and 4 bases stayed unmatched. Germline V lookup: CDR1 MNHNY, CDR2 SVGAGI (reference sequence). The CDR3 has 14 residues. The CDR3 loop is CASSYGGRHYEQYF. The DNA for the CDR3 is TGTGCCAGCAGTTACGGCGGGAGACACTACGAGCAGTACTTC.

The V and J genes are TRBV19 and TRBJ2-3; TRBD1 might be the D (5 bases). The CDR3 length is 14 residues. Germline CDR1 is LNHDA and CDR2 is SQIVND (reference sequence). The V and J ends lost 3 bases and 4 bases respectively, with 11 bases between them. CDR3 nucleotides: TGTGCCAGTAGTATTTCCCGGACATCAGATACGCAGTATTTT. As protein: CASSISRTSDTQYF.

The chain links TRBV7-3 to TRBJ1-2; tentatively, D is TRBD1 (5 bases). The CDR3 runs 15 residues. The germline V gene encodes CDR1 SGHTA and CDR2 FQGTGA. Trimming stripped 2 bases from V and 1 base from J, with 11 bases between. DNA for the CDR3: TGTGCCAGCAGCTTAGGTCCAGGGAGTAACTATGGCTACACCTTC. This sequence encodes CASSLGPGSNYGYTF.

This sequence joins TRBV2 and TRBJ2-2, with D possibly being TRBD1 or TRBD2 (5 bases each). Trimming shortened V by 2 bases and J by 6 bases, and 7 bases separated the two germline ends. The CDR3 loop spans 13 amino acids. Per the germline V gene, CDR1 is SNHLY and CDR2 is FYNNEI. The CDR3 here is CASSEQGPGELFF. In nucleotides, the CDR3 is TGTGCCAGCAGTGAACAGGGACCCGGGGAGCTGTTTTTT.

CDR3 residues: CASSDRTDTQYF. DNA of the CDR3: TGTGCCAGCAGTGACCGCACAGATACGCAGTATTTT. The V and J genes are TRBV6-5 and TRBJ2-3; the D is unclear. Germline loops: CDR1 MNHEY, CDR2 SVGAGI. V lost 5 bases, J lost 1 base, and 4 bases lay in between. The CDR3 totals 12 residues.

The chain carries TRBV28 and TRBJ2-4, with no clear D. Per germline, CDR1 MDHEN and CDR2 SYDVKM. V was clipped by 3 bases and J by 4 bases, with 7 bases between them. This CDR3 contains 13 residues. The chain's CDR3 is CASSLAEKNIQYF. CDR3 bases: TGTGCCAGCAGTTTGGCAGAAAAAAACATTCAGTACTTC.

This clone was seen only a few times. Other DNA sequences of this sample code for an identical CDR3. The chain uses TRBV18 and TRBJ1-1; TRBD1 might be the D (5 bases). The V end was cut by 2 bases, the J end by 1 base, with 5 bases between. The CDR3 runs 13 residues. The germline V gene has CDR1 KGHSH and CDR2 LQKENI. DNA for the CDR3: TGTGCCAGCTCACCAGGACAGAACACTGAAGCTTTCTTT. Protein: CASSPGQNTEAFF. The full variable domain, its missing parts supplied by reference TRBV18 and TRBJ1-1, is NAGVMQNPRHLVRRRGQEARLRCSPMKGHSHVYWYRQLPEEGLKFMVYLQKENIIDESGMPKERFSAEFPKEGPSILRIQQVVRGDSAAYFCASSPGQNTEAFFGQGTRLTVV.

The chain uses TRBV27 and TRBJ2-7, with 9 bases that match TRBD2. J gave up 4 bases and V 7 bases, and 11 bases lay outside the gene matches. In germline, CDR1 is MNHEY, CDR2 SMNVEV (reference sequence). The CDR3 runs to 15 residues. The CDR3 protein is CASTAAIAGVYEQYF. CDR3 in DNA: TGTGCCAGCACCGCAGCAATAGCGGGAGTGTACGAGCAGTACTTC.

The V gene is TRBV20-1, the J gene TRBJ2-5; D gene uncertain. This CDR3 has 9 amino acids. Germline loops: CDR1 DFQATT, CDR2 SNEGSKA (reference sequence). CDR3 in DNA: TGCAGCCTAAGGGAGACCCAGTACTTC. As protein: CSLRETQYF.

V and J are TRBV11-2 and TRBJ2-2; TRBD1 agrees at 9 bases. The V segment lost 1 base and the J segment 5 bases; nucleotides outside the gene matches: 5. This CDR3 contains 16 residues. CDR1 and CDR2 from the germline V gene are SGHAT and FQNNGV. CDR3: CASSLVQGARTGELFF. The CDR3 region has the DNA TGTGCCAGCAGCTTAGTACAGGGGGCAAGGACCGGGGAGCTGTTTTTT.

CDR3 residues: CASSETLGRDGAYEQYF. In DNA, the CDR3 is TGCGCCAGCAGTGAAACCCTCGGTAGGGATGGAGCCTACGAGCAGTACTTC. The rearrangement uses TRBV10-1 and TRBJ2-7; D is unclear. V lost 3 bases and J 2 bases, leaving 20 bases between the germline ends. The CDR3 sequence is 17 residues long. Germline V CDR1 and CDR2: WNHNN, SYGVQD (reference sequence).

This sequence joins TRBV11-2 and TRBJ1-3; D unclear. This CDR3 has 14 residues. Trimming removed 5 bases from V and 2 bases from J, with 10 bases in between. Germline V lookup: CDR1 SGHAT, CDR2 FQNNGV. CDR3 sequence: CASSLGGTGNTIYF. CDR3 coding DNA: TGTGCCAGCAGCCTCGGTGGGACTGGAAACACCATATATTTT.

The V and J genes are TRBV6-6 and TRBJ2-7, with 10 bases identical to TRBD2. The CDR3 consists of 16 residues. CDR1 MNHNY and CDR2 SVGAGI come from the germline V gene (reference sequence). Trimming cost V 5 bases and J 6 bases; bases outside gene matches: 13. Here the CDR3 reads CASSQGTSDPLPEQYF. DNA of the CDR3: TGTGCCAGCAGTCAGGGGACTAGCGACCCCCTACCCGAGCAGTACTTC.

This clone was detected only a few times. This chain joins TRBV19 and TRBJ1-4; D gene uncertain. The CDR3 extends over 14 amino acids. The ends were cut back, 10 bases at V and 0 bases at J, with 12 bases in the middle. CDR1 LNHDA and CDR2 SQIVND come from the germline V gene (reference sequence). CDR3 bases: TGTGCCACTTCGCAGGACGCAACTAATGAAAAACTGTTTTTT. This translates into CATSQDATNEKLFF. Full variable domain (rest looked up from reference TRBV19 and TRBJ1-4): DGGITQSPKYLFRKEGQNVTLSCEQNLNHDAMYWYRQDPGQGLRLIYYSQIVNDFQKGDIAEGYSVSREKKESFPLTVTSAQKNPTAFYLCATSQDATNEKLFFGSGTQLSVL.

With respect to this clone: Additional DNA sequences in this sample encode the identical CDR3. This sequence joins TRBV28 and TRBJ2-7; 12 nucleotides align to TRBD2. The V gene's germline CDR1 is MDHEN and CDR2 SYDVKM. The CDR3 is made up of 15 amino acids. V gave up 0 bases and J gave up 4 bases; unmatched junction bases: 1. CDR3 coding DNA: TGTGCCAGCAGTTTATGGACTAGCGGGAGTTACGAGCAGTACTTC. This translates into CASSLWTSGSYEQYF.

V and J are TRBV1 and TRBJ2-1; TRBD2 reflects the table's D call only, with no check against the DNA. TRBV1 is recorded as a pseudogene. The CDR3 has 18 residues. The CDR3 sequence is CTSSQAEGRLVRRDEQFF. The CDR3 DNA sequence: TGCACCAGCAGCCAAGCTGAAGGTCGGCTAGTCCGGCGAGATGAGCAGTTCTTC.

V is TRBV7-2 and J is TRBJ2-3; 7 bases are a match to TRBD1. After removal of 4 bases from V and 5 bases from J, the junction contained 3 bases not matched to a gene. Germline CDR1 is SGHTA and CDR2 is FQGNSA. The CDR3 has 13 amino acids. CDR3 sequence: CASSWTGQDTQYF. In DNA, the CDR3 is TGTGCCAGCAGCTGGACAGGACAAGATACGCAGTATTTT.